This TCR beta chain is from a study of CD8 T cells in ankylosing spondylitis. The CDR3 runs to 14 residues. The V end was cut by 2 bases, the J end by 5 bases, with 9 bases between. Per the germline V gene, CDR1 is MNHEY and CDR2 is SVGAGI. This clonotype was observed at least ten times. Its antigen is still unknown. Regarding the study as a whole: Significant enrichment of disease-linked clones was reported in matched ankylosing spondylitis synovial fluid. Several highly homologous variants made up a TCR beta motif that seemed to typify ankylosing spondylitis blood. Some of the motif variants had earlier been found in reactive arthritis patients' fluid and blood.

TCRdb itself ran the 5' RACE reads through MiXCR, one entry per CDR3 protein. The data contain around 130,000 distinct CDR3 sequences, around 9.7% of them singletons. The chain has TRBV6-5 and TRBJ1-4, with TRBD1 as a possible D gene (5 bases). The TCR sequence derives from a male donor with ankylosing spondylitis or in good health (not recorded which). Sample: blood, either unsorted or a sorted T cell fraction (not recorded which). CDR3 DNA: TGTGCCAGCAGTTACGGAGGGGAGAATGAAAAACTGTTTTTT. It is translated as CASSYGGENEKLFF.